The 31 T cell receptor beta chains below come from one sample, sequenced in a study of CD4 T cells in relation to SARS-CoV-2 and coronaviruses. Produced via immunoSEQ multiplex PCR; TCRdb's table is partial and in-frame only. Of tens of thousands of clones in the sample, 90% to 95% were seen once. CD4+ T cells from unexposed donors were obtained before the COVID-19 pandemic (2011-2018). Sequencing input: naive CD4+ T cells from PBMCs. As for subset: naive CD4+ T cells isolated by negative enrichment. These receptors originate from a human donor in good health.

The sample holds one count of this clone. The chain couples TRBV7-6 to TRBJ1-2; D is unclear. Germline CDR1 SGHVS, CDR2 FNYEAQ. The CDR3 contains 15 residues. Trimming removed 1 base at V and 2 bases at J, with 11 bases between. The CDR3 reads CASSLGPRRNYGYTF. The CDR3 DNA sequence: TGTGCCAGCAGCTTAGGACCCAGGAGAAACTATGGCTACACCTTC.

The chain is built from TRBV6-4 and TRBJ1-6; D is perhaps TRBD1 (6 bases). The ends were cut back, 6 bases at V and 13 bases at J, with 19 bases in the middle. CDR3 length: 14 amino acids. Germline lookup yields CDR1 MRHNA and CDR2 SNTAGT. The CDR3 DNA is TGTGCCAGCAGGGTGTTTGAGGGGGATATGCCCCTCCACTTT. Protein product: CASRVFEGDMPLHF.

The CDR3 nucleotides are TGTGCCATCAGTGAGTCGGGACTAGCGGGGGGCCTCATTGGGGATACGCAGTATTTT. Translating it yields CAISESGLAGGLIGDTQYF. The V call is TRBV10-3, the J call TRBJ2-3, with TRBD2 matching over 15 bases. This CDR3 has 19 amino acids. The J segment lost 6 bases and the V segment lost 0 bases, leaving 10 bases of the junction unmatched. Germline values: CDR1 ENHRY, CDR2 SYGVKD.

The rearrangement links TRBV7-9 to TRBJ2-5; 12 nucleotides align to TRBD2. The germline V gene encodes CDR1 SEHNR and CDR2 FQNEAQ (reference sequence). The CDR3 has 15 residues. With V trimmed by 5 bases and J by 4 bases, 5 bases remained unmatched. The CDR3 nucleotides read TGTGCCAGCAGCGCCCCGGGACTAGCGGGAGAGACCCAGTACTTC. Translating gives CASSAPGLAGETQYF.

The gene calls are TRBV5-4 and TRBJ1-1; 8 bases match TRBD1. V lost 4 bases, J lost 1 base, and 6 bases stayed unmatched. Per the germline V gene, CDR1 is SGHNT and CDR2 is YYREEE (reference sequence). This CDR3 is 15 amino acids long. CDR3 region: CASSPTGTGNTEAFF. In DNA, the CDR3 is TGTGCCAGCAGCCCCACCGGGACAGGGAACACTGAAGCTTTCTTT.

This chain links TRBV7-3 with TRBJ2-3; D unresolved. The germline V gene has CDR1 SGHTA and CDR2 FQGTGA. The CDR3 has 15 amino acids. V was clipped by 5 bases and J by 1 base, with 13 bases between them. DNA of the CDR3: TGTGCCAGCAGCCGTGACCGGACGGGCACAGATACGCAGTATTTT. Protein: CASSRDRTGTDTQYF. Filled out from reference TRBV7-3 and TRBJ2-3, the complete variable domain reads GAGVSQTPSNKVTEKGKYVELRCDPISGHTALYWYRQSLGQGPEFLIYFQGTGAADDSGLPNDRFFAVRPEGSVSTLKIQRTERGDSAVYLCASSRDRTGTDTQYFGPGTRLTVL.

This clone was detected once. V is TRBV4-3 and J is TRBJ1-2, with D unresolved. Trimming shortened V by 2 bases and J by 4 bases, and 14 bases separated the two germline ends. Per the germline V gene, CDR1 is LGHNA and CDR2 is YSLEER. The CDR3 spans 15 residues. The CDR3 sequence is CASSQSSRGFYGYTF. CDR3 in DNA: TGCGCCAGCAGCCAAAGCAGTCGAGGATTCTATGGCTACACCTTC.

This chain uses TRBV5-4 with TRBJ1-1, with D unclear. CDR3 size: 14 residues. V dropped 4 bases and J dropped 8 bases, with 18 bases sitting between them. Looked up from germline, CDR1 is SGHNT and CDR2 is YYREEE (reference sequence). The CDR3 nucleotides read TGTGCCAGCAGCCCTGTCTCTCCCGGGGAGGAAGCTTTCTTT. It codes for CASSPVSPGEEAFF.

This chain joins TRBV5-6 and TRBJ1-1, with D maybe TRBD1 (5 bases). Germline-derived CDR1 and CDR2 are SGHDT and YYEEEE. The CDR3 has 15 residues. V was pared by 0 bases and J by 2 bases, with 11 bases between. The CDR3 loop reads CASSLGVRGNTEAFF. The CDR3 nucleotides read TGTGCCAGCAGCTTGGGGGTAAGGGGCAACACTGAAGCTTTCTTT.

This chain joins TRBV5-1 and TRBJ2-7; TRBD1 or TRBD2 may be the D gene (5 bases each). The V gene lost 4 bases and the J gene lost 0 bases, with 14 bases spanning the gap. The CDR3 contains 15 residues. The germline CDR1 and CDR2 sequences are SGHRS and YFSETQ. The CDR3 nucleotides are TGCGCCAGCAGCACCCGGGACGGCAACTCCTACGAGCAGTACTTC. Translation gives CASSTRDGNSYEQYF.

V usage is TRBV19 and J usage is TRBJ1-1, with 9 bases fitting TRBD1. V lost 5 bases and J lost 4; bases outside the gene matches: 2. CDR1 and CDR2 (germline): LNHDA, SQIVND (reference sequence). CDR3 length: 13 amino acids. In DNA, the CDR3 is TGTGCCAGTAGTGAGACAGGGGGCACTGAAGCTTTCTTT. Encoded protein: CASSETGGTEAFF.

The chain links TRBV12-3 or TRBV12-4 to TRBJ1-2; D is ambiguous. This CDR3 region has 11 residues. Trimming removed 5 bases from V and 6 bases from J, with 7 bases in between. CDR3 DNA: TGTGCCAGCAGTCGAACAGATGGCTACACCTTC. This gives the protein CASSRTDGYTF.

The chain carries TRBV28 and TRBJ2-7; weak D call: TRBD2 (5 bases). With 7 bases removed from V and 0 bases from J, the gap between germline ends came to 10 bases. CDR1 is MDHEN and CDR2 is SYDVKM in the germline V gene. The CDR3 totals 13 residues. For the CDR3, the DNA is TGTGCCAGCACTAGACGGGACTCCTACGAGCAGTACTTC. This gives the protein CASTRRDSYEQYF. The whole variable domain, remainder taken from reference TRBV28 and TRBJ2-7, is DVKVTQSSRYLVKRTGEKVFLECVQDMDHENMFWYRQDPGLGLRLIYFSYDVKMKEKGDIPEGYSVSREKKERFSLILESASTNQTSMYLCASTRRDSYEQYFGPGTRLTVT.

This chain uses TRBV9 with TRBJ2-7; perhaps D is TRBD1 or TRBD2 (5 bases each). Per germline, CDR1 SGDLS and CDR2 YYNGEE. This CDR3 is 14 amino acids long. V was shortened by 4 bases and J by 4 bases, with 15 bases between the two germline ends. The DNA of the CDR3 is TGTGCCAGCAGCTCCGGGGACGGTGCGTACGAGCAGTACTTC. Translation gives CASSSGDGAYEQYF.

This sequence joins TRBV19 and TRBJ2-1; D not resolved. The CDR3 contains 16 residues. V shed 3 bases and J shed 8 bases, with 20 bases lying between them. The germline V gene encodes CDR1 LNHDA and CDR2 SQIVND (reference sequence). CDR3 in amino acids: CASSIFRPPRKDEQFF. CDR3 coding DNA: TGTGCCAGTAGTATTTTCCGGCCCCCTCGCAAGGATGAGCAGTTCTTC.

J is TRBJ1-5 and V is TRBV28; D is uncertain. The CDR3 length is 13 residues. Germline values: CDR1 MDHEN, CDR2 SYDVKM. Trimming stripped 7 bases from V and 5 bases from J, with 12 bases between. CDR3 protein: CASNRVVDQPQHF. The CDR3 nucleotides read TGTGCCAGCAACCGGGTGGTAGATCAGCCCCAGCATTTT.

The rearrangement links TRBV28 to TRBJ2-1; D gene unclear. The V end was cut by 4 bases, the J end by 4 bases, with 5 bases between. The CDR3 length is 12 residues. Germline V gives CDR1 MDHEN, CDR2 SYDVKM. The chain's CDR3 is CASSSVYNEQFF. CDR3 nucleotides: TGTGCCAGCAGTTCGGTATACAATGAGCAGTTCTTC.

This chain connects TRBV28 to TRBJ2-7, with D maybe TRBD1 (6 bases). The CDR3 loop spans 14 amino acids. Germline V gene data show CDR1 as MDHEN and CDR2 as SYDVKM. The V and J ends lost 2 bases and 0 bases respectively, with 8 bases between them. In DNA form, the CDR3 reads TGTGCCAGCAGTTTAGGGACAAGCTCCTACGAGCAGTACTTC. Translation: CASSLGTSSYEQYF.

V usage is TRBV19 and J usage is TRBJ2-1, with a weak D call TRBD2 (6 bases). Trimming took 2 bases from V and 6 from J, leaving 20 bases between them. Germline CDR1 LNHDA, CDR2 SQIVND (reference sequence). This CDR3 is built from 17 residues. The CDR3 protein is CASSIRAQRRESNEQFF. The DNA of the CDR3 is TGTGCCAGTAGTATAAGGGCCCAAAGGCGGGAATCCAATGAGCAGTTCTTC.

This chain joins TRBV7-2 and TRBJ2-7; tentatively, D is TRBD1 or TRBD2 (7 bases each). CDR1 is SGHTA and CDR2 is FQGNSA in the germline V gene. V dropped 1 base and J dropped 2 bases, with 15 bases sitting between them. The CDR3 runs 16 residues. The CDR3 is CASSLVSGTVPYEQYF. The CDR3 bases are TGTGCCAGCAGCTTAGTCAGCGGGACAGTTCCCTACGAGCAGTACTTC.

CDR3 sequence reads: CASSESGQGVDTQYF. CDR3 bases: TGTGCCAGCAGTGAGTCAGGACAGGGGGTAGATACGCAGTATTTT. The rearrangement uses TRBV25-1 and TRBJ2-3; TRBD1 aligns across 10 bases. Germline V lookup: CDR1 MGHDK, CDR2 SYGVNS. The CDR3 sequence is 15 residues long. The V gene end was trimmed by 3 bases and the J gene end by 5 bases; junction bases not matched to a gene: 5.

The CDR3 is CASSLSATANTGELFF. The CDR3 DNA follows: TGCGCCAGCAGCTTGTCGGCTACCGCGAACACCGGGGAGCTGTTTTTT. The chain combines TRBV5-1 with TRBJ2-2; D is unresolved. Trimming pared 1 base from V and 0 bases from J, leaving 10 bases between. Germline V lookup: CDR1 SGHRS, CDR2 YFSETQ. This CDR3 has 16 residues.

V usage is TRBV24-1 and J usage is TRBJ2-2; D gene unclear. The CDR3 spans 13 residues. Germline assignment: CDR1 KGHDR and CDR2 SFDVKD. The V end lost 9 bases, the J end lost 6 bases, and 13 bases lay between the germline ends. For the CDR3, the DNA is TGTGCCACCGGGAAAGAGGTCGCCGGGGAGCTGTTTTTT. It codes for CATGKEVAGELFF.

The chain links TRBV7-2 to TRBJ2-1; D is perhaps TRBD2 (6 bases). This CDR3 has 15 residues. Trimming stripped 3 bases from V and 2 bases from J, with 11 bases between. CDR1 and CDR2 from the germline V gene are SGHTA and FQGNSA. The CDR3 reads CASSLMGGAYNEQFF. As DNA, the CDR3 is TGTGCCAGCAGCTTGATGGGGGGTGCCTACAATGAGCAGTTCTTC. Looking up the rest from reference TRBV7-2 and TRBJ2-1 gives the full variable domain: GAGVSQSPSNKVTEKGKDVELRCDPISGHTALYWYRQSLGQGLEFLIYFQGNSAPDKSGLPSDRFSAERTGGSVSTLTIQRTQQEDSAVYLCASSLMGGAYNEQFFGPGTRLTVL.

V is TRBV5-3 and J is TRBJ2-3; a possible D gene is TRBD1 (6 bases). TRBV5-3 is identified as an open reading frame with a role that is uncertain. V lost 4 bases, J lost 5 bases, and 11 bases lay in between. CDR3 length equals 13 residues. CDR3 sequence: CARSNGQRDTQYF. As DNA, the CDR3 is TGTGCCAGAAGCAACGGACAGAGAGATACGCAGTATTTT.

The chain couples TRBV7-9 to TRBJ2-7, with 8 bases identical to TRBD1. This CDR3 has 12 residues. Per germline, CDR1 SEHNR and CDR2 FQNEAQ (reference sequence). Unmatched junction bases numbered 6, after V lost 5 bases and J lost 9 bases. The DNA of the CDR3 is TGTGCCAGCAGCGTTGACAGGGGACTGCAGTACTTC. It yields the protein CASSVDRGLQYF.

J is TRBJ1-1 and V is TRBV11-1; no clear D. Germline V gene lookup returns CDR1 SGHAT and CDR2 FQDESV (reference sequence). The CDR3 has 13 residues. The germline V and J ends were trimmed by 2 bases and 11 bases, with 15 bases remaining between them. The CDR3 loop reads CASSLLAEVVAFF. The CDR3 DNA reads TGTGCCAGCAGCTTACTGGCGGAGGTTGTTGCTTTCTTT.

Written as DNA, the CDR3 is TGTGCCAGCAGCTTGGATCCGGGGACAGGGGGCGTCTACGAGCAGTACTTC. It yields the protein CASSLDPGTGGVYEQYF. The rearrangement links TRBV5-4 to TRBJ2-7; 12 bases map to TRBD1. The CDR3 consists of 17 residues. J lost 3 bases, V lost 0 bases, and 7 bases had no gene match. Germline lookup yields CDR1 SGHNT and CDR2 YYREEE (reference sequence).

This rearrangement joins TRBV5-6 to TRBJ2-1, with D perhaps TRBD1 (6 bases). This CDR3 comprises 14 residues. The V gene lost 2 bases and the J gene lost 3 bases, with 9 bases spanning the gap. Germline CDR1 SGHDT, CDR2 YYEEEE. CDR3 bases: TGTGCCAGCAGCTTTCTCAGGGGCTACAATGAGCAGTTCTTC. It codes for CASSFLRGYNEQFF.

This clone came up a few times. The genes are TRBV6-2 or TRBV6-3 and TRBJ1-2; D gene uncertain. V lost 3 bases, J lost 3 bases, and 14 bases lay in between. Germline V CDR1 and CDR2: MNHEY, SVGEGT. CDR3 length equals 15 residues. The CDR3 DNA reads TGTGCCAGCAGTTATACCGAAACAGTACACTATGGCTACACCTTC. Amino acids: CASSYTETVHYGYTF.

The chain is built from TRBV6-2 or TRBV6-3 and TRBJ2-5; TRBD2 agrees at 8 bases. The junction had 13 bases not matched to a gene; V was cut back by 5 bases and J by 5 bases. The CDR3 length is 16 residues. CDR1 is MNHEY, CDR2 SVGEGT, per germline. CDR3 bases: TGTGCCAGCAGTGACGGGGGGGCAGGACCAGGGGAGACCCAGTACTTC. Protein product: CASSDGGAGPGETQYF.